This entry features one T cell receptor (beta chain) sequence. Its target is not known. The data belong to a study of cytomegalovirus exposure and HLA in healthy donors. Study information: Earlier, 180 million or so T cells were analyzed, and 117 million unique TCR beta sequences were found among them. Study conclusions and caveats: A missense DCLRE1C variant was associated with V- and J-gene trimming of TCR beta chains in a later analysis, and an independent cohort replicated the association. According to an earlier analysis, most TCR beta V segments yielded productive rearrangements about 90% or about 30% of the time. Specificity of a few CMV-associated chains for CMV antigens was verified in vitro.

The length of the CDR3 is 14 residues. From germline, CDR1 is MNHEY and CDR2 SVGAGI. Trimming removed 6 bases at V and 3 bases at J, with 14 bases between. PCR involved 60 Vbeta and 13 Jbeta primers. Sequencing used immunoSEQ multiplex PCR; TCRdb keeps in-frame clones, though not all of them. The sample carries approximately 100,000 clones, more than 60% recorded once. Specimen: PBMCs. The rearrangement joins TRBV6-5 to TRBJ1-2; D possibly corresponds to TRBD1 (5 bases). The TCR was taken from a female donor in good health and CMV-seropositive. Here the CDR3 DNA reads TGTGCCAGCAGAGAGCTGGGAGGGGACTATGGCTACACCTTC. This gives the protein CASRELGGDYGYTF.